This TCR beta chain is drawn from a study of CD8+ T cells in alopecia areata. Across the whole study: Each day, treated patients took oral tofacitinib twice, at 5 to 10 mg per dose. Study-wide results and limits: Clonality in lesional scalp, especially alopecia totalis/universalis, exceeded that of normal scalp. Tissue-resident alphabeta T cells belonging to normal skin likewise get sequenced within scalp specimens.

Turning to this clone: Its antigen is undetermined.

With V trimmed by 3 bases and J by 5 bases, 8 bases remained unmatched. Germline V lookup: CDR1 SGHDT, CDR2 YYEEEE. This CDR3 is 15 amino acids long. Obtained from alopecia areata patients were lesional scalp punch biopsies along with peripheral blood. The authors extracted RNA and reverse transcribed it into cDNA as the sequencing template. Data came from immunoSEQ multiplex PCR; TCRdb stores just in-frame clones and leaves some out. The repertoire holds some 120,000 clones, with approximately 53% as singletons. This sequence joins TRBV5-6 and TRBJ2-5; TRBD2 matches at 9 bases. This receptor was obtained from a human donor with alopecia areata. Sequenced here: CD4+ T cells sorted from blood, sampled at week 0. CDR3 amino acids: CASSSPGLATETQYF. The CDR3 nucleotides read TGTGCCAGCAGCTCACCGGGACTAGCTACGGAGACCCAGTACTTC.